This record concerns one TCR beta chain sequence. This sample is part of a study of cytomegalovirus exposure and HLA in healthy donors. V dropped 7 bases and J dropped 6 bases, with 25 bases sitting between them. Per the germline V gene, CDR1 is MRHNA and CDR2 is SNTAGT. The CDR3 runs 17 residues. PCR was performed using 60 Vbeta and 13 Jbeta primers. TCRdb keeps only in-frame clones here, not all; method: immunoSEQ multiplex PCR. Found here are about 200,000 clones, around 73% of them singletons; the top ten hold approximately 2%. The receptor comes from a woman in her twenties or thirties in good health and CMV-seropositive. The sequencing input was PBMCs. The chain is built from TRBV6-4 and TRBJ1-5; TRBD1 is a possible D gene (5 bases). This CDR3 reads CASKAPETVIGVQPQHF. CDR3 DNA sequence: TGTGCCAGCAAAGCACCTGAGACAGTAATAGGGGTTCAGCCCCAGCATTTT.